These T cell receptor beta chains were read from a single sample in a study of regulatory T cells in long-lasting Graves disease. TCRdb re-called the multiplex PCR reads through MiXCR, storing one row per CDR3 protein. This repertoire shows more than 300,000 distinct CDR3 sequences, about a sixth found once; its top ten account for 20% to 25%. The input for sequencing was peripheral blood mononuclear cells (PBMCs), taken at new diagnosis, from a patient treated with antithyroid drugs. The source of these receptors is a female donor with Graves disease. The CDR3 runs from the conserved cysteine through the conserved F or W. D genes are given only for firm matches. Part of the rows lack a size; the others show once, few, many or a class for expanded clones.

cdr3_nt cdr3_aa d_call j_call clone_size v_call
TGTGCCAGCGGACAAAGCCAAGAGACCCAGTACTTC CASGQSQETQYF . TRBJ2-5 many TRBV11-2
TGTGCCAGCAGCTTGGCTGGTGGACGTATGAACACTGAAGCTTTCTTT CASSLAGGRMNTEAFF . TRBJ1-1 many TRBV11-1
TGTGCCAGCAGCCGGGGGACGGGTGAGCAGTTCTTC CASSRGTGEQFF . TRBJ2-1 many TRBV3-1
TGCGCCAGCAGCTTGGGGGCAGTGAACACTGAAGCTTTCTTT CASSLGAVNTEAFF . TRBJ1-1 . TRBV5-1
TGCGCCAGCAGCTTGGCCCCAGGGGGGTCCAAAAACATTCAGTACTTC CASSLAPGGSKNIQYF . TRBJ2-4 few TRBV5-1
TGTGCCAGCAGCTTAGATGGGGTCCCGGGAGATACGCAGTATTTT CASSLDGVPGDTQYF . TRBJ2-3 . TRBV7-7
TGCGCCAGCAGTGGCCGGGACAATGATGGCTACACCTTC CASSGRDNDGYTF . TRBJ1-2 few TRBV10-2
TGTGCCAGCAGCTTATCGGCAGCTAGCAATCAGCCCCAGCATTTT CASSLSAASNQPQHF . TRBJ1-5 many TRBV7-2
TGTGCCACCACCCAGGGGATCTCTGGAAACACCATATATTTT CATTQGISGNTIYF . TRBJ1-3 few TRBV13
TGTGCCAGCAGCTTAACATCCGGACAGGGGTCGGGAGAGACCCAGTACTTC CASSLTSGQGSGETQYF TRBD1 TRBJ2-5 many TRBV7-3
TGTGCCAGCAGCTTAGCGGGGGCGACCACAGATACGCAGTGTTTT CASSLAGATTDTQCF . TRBJ2-3 . TRBV7-3